These T cell receptor beta chains were read from a single sample in a study of T cells in Graves' hyperthyroidism and ophthalmopathy. TCRdb reprocessed the multiplex PCR reads with MiXCR, giving one entry per CDR3 protein. This table holds roughly 57,000 distinct CDR3 sequences, around 50% found once. Sequencing used blood. Source of these receptors: a woman aged 60 to 75 with Graves' ophthalmopathy. Both conserved end residues are part of each CDR3. D genes are given only for firm matches. The listing skips clone size in some rows; elsewhere it reads once, few, many or a size class.

D gene,V gene,clone size,J gene,CDR3 protein,CDR3 DNA
TRBD1,TRBV10-3,NA,TRBJ2-1,CATEDRGAYNEQFF,TGTGCCACCGAGGACAGGGGCGCCTACAATGAGCAGTTCTTC
TRBD1,TRBV11-2,many,TRBJ2-1,CASRSPVRGPHRLYNEQFF,TGTGCCAGCCGATCCCCGGTGAGGGGGCCACACCGGTTATACAATGAGCAGTTCTTC
TRBD1,TRBV27,few,TRBJ1-4,CASSNTRTGFGEKLFF,TGTGCCAGCAGTAACACCCGGACAGGGTTTGGTGAAAAACTGTTTTTT
TRBD2,TRBV4-2,NA,TRBJ2-7,CASSQENGAGGPYEQYF,TGTGCCAGCAGCCAAGAGAATGGGGCGGGGGGGCCCTACGAGCAGTACTTC
TRBD2,TRBV7-3,NA,TRBJ2-1,CASSLFLAGVPNEQFF,TGTGCCAGCAGCTTATTTCTAGCGGGAGTTCCCAATGAGCAGTTCTTC
TRBD1,TRBV6-1,NA,TRBJ2-5,CASSGRDRVGTQYF,TGTGCCAGCAGTGGCCGGGACAGGGTAGGGACCCAGTACTTC
TRBD1,TRBV19,medium-sized,TRBJ1-6,CASRDRENSPLHF,TGTGCCAGTAGGGACAGGGAGAATTCACCCCTCCACTTT
NA,TRBV5-1,NA,TRBJ1-4,CASSPSGLATNEKLFF,TGCGCCAGCAGCCCTAGCGGGCTAGCAACTAATGAAAAACTGTTTTTT
TRBD2,TRBV20-1,NA,TRBJ2-7,CSALRPGTSGTRLSYEQYF,TGCAGTGCACTACGCCCCGGGACTAGCGGGACTCGGTTATCATACGAGCAGTACTTC
TRBD1,TRBV7-9,NA,TRBJ1-5,CASSSFGTGNQPQHF,TGCGCCAGCAGCTCGTTCGGGACAGGGAATCAGCCCCAGCATTTT
TRBD1,TRBV11-2,NA,TRBJ1-2,CASSSTGGGETQYGYTF,TGTGCCAGCAGCTCGACAGGGGGCGGGGAGACCCAGTATGGCTACACCTTC